This TCR beta chain derives from a study of identical twins. Findings and limits, study-wide: Out-of-frame beta chain sequences displayed weaker excess sharing between twins.

Looked up from germline, CDR1 is SQVTM and CDR2 is ANQGSEA. There are 17 residues in the CDR3. J gave up 0 bases and V 4 bases, and 11 bases lay outside the gene matches. Notes on this clonotype: The antigen is undetermined.

One entry per CDR3 protein, called by TCRdb with MiXCR from the 5' RACE reads. This sample yields more than 1.5 million distinct CDR3 sequences, of which less than 40% are seen a single time; about 0.27% belongs to the top ten. The gene calls are TRBV29-1 and TRBJ2-7; 11 bases agree with TRBD2. The sequencing input was cord blood. The receptor comes from a newborn girl in good health. The CDR3 spells CSVAGGILAGGSYEQYF. The CDR3 coding sequence is TGCAGCGTTGCGGGGGGGATCCTAGCGGGAGGCTCCTACGAGCAGTACTTC.